A single count supports the clone carrying this T cell receptor (beta chain). Its antigen is still unknown. This specimen comes from a study of CD8+ T cells in alopecia areata. The study, taken as a whole, reports: A large proportion of expanded lesional clones were detected persisting in scalp and blood during tofacitinib. Greater clonality was observed in lesional scalp samples, especially alopecia totalis/universalis, versus normal scalp.

Regarding treatment: oral pan-JAK inhibitor, 5-10 mg twice daily. Peripheral blood and lesional scalp punch biopsies came from alopecia areata patients. Sorting separated CD4+ and CD8+ T cells out of PBMCs. There are 14 residues in the CDR3. Germline V gene sequence: CDR1 GTSNPN, CDR2 SVGIG (reference sequence). The V end lost 3 bases, the J end lost 8 bases, and 17 bases lay between the germline ends. Extracted from the samples, RNA was reverse transcribed into cDNA to serve as the sequencing template. Method: immunoSEQ multiplex PCR; TCRdb's copy keeps in-frame clones and lacks some. This table holds around 290,000 clones, roughly 50% found once.

This receptor was taken from a human donor with alopecia areata. The input for sequencing was CD4+ T cells sorted from blood, taken at week 24, from a patient treated with tofacitinib. The chain joins TRBV30 to TRBJ1-3; D gene ambiguous. This CDR3 is CAWRRRARVDTIYF. In DNA, the CDR3 is TGTGCCTGGAGACGAAGGGCTCGGGTGGACACCATATATTTT.